The sequence of this TCR beta chain was determined in a study of cytomegalovirus exposure and HLA in healthy donors. 60 Vbeta and 13 Jbeta primers were used in PCR. TCRdb's table, derived via immunoSEQ multiplex PCR, lists solely in-frame clones and lacks some. Here the sample spans 150,000 to 200,000 clones, over 65% being singletons. This CDR3 is built from 14 residues. In germline, CDR1 is SNHLY, CDR2 FYNNEI. The V and J ends lost 6 bases and 3 bases, in that order; junction bases with no gene match: 4. Sequencing was carried out using PBMCs. V and J are TRBV2 and TRBJ2-7, with 11 positions matching TRBD2. The receptor's source is a man younger than 30 in good health and CMV-seropositive. In DNA, the CDR3 is TGTGCCAGCAGCCCCGGGACTAGCGGCTACGAGCAGTACGTC. This codes for CASSPGTSGYEQYV.